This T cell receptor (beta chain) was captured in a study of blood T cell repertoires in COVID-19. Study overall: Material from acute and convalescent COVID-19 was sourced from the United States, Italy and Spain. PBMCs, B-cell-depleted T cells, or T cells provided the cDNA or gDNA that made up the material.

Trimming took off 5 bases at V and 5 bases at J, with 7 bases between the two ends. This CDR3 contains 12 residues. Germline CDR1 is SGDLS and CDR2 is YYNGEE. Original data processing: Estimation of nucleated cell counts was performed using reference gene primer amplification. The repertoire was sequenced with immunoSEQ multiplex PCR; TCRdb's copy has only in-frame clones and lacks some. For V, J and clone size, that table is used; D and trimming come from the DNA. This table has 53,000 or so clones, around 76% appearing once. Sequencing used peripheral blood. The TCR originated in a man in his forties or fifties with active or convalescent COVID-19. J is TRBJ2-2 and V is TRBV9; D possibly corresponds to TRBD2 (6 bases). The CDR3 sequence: CASSGGTGELFF. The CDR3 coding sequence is TGTGCCAGCAGTGGAGGGACCGGGGAGCTGTTTTTT.